Listed below are T cell receptor beta chains from one sample, sequenced in a study of blood T cell repertoires in COVID-19. Assay used: immunoSEQ multiplex PCR; TCRdb lists only in-frame clones, some missing. The sample holds 120,000 or so clones, roughly 69% seen once. Sequenced material: peripheral blood. The receptors shown here come from a woman between 65 and 79 years old with acute or convalescent COVID-19. Each CDR3 is given with its conserved first and last residue. A D gene is named only where the DNA matches it firmly. Some rows have no size entry. The others give once, few or many, or a class for an expanded clone.

d_call cdr3_length j_call clone_size v_call cdr3_aa cdr3_nt
TRBD1 15 TRBJ1-2 . TRBV28 CASSVPAGGSYGYTF TGTGCCAGCAGCGTACCGGCAGGGGGCAGCTATGGCTACACCTTC
TRBD2 15 TRBJ2-1 . TRBV28 CASRTLAGVGSEQFF TGTGCCAGCAGGACTCTAGCGGGAGTTGGAAGTGAGCAGTTCTTC
. 14 TRBJ2-7 . TRBV7-2 CASSLGLGRYEQYF TGTGCCAGCAGCTTAGGACTAGGCAGATACGAGCAGTACTTC
TRBD1 18 TRBJ1-5 . TRBV24-1 CATSDSAIEGQDNQPQHF TGTGCCACCAGTGATTCCGCCATAGAGGGACAGGACAATCAGCCCCAGCATTTT
. 11 TRBJ2-1 . TRBV12-5 CASGSRIEQFF TGTGCTAGTGGTTCCAGGATTGAGCAGTTCTTC
. 14 TRBJ1-2 once TRBV5-6 CASSLMGGSGGYTF TGTGCCAGCAGCTTGATGGGGGGAAGTGGTGGCTACACCTTC
. 15 TRBJ2-1 . TRBV25-1 CASSDAGGVYNEQFF TGTGCCAGCAGTGATGCAGGAGGGGTTTACAATGAGCAGTTCTTC
. 12 TRBJ2-2 . TRBV6-4 CASSMPGGELFF TGTGCCAGCAGTATGCCCGGCGGGGAGCTGTTTTTT
TRBD2 13 TRBJ2-5 . TRBV6-5 CASRKTSEETQYF TGTGCCAGCAGAAAGACTAGCGAAGAGACCCAGTACTTC
TRBD1 16 TRBJ1-6 . TRBV19 CASSFSMRTGGSSLHF TGTGCCAGTAGTTTCAGTATGCGGACAGGGGGTTCCTCCCTCCACTTT
TRBD1 13 TRBJ2-2 . TRBV13 CASSKGADGELFF TGTGCCAGCAGCAAGGGGGCAGACGGGGAGCTGTTTTTT
TRBD1 16 TRBJ2-3 . TRBV24-1 CATSEPGTGWADTQYF TGTGCCACCAGTGAGCCCGGGACAGGGTGGGCAGATACGCAGTATTTT
. 14 TRBJ2-7 . TRBV18 CASSNGVSPNEQYF TGTGCCAGCTCAAACGGGGTGTCGCCTAACGAGCAGTACTTC
TRBD2 17 TRBJ2-1 . TRBV5-4 CASSLAQSGRGINEQFF TGTGCCAGCAGCTTGGCCCAAAGCGGGAGGGGAATCAATGAGCAGTTCTTC
TRBD2 15 TRBJ2-5 . TRBV5-1 CASSWGLAGQETQYF TGCGCCAGCAGCTGGGGACTAGCGGGACAAGAGACCCAGTACTTC
TRBD1 16 TRBJ1-2 once TRBV28 CASSQQGAGRSYGYTF TGTGCCAGCAGCCAACAGGGGGCAGGCCGCAGCTATGGCTACACCTTC
TRBD2 17 TRBJ2-1 . TRBV29-1 CSVATFRLAGTNNEQFF TGCAGCGTGGCTACTTTTAGACTAGCGGGGACCAACAATGAGCAGTTCTTC
. 16 TRBJ2-2 . TRBV7-6 CASRSRDSPFTGELFF TGTGCCAGCAGGTCCCGGGACTCACCCTTCACCGGGGAGCTGTTTTTT
TRBD1 16 TRBJ2-5 few TRBV28 CASASRGLGNQETQYF TGTGCCAGCGCATCCAGGGGGCTGGGGAACCAAGAGACCCAGTACTTC
. 15 TRBJ2-7 . TRBV6-5 CASRSGLQGSYEQYF TGTGCCAGCAGGTCGGGGCTACAGGGCTCCTACGAGCAGTACTTC
TRBD1 15 TRBJ1-3 . TRBV2 CASNLDRGSGNTIYF TGTGCCAGCAATCTGGACAGGGGGTCTGGAAACACCATATATTTT
TRBD2 13 TRBJ2-7 many TRBV6-8 CASRGLAAYEQYF TGTGCCAGCAGGGGACTAGCGGCCTACGAGCAGTACTTC
TRBD2 15 TRBJ2-1 . TRBV7-3 CASSLGAGGPNEQFF TGTGCCAGCAGCTTAGGGGCGGGAGGGCCCAATGAGCAGTTCTTC
. 15 TRBJ2-3 many TRBV2 CASSAGATRTDTQYF TGTGCCAGCAGTGCAGGGGCGACCCGCACAGATACGCAGTATTTT
TRBD2 15 TRBJ2-1 once TRBV7-9 CASSIAGAAYNEQFF TGTGCCAGCAGCATAGCGGGGGCCGCTTACAATGAGCAGTTCTTC
. 16 TRBJ1-4 . TRBV24-1 CATSDSTYSANEKLFF TGTGCCACCAGTGACTCGACTTATTCGGCTAATGAAAAACTGTTTTTT
. 14 TRBJ2-7 . TRBV27 CASSLISGTYEQYF TGTGCCAGCAGTTTAATCTCAGGGACCTACGAGCAGTACTTC
. 14 TRBJ1-1 . TRBV10-2 CASSTTREGTEAFF TGCGCCAGCAGTACTACCAGGGAGGGGACTGAAGCTTTCTTT
TRBD1 15 TRBJ1-2 . TRBV7-2 CASSQRQGADMGYTF TGTGCCAGCAGCCAAAGACAGGGGGCGGATATGGGCTACACCTTC
. 14 TRBJ2-7 . TRBV7-2 CASSFQAGWYEQYF TGTGCCAGCAGCTTTCAGGCAGGGTGGTACGAGCAGTACTTC
. 12 TRBJ1-5 . TRBV12-3/TRBV12-4 CASSLQAQPQHF TGTGCCAGCAGCCTTCAGGCTCAGCCCCAGCATTTT
. 13 TRBJ2-5 . TRBV27 CASSSESGGTQYF TGTGCCAGCAGCTCCGAGTCAGGTGGGACCCAGTACTTC
TRBD1 17 TRBJ1-1 few TRBV7-6 CASSLPWDSEGGTEAFF TGTGCCAGCAGCTTACCTTGGGACAGCGAGGGAGGCACTGAAGCTTTCTTT
. 16 TRBJ1-2 . TRBV6-1 CASSEADSLTNYGYTF TGTGCCAGCAGTGAAGCGGACAGCTTGACTAACTATGGCTACACCTTC
. 13 TRBJ1-2 few TRBV6-5 CASSYDSNYGYTF TGTGCCAGCAGTTACGACAGTAACTATGGCTACACCTTC
TRBD1 13 TRBJ2-7 . TRBV6-5 CASRSGGSYEQYF TGTGCCAGCAGGTCAGGGGGCTCCTACGAGCAGTACTTC
TRBD2 14 TRBJ2-3 . TRBV6-5 CASSFRREGDTQYF TGTGCCAGCAGTTTTCGTCGGGAGGGGGATACGCAGTATTTT
. 13 TRBJ2-3 . TRBV3-1/TRBV3-2 CASSRRSTDTQYF TGTGCCAGCAGCCGCAGGAGCACAGATACGCAGTATTTT
. 13 TRBJ1-5 . TRBV7-2 CASSVQGRQPQHF TGTGCCAGCAGCGTACAGGGTCGTCAGCCCCAGCATTTT
. 17 TRBJ1-1 . TRBV4-3 CASSQGPSRGANTEAFF TGCGCCAGCAGCCAGGGGCCTTCTCGCGGCGCGAACACTGAAGCTTTCTTT
. 18 TRBJ1-2 few TRBV19 CASSILPGGADANYGYTF TGTGCCAGTAGTATTCTACCTGGGGGCGCCGACGCTAACTATGGCTACACCTTC
. 12 TRBJ1-1 . TRBV16 CASSLTYTEAFF TGTGCCAGCAGCTTAACTTACACTGAAGCTTTCTTT
. 14 TRBJ1-2 . TRBV6-5 CASSSPSGRRGYTF TGTGCCAGCAGTTCGCCGAGCGGGCGCAGGGGCTACACCTTC
. 15 TRBJ2-7 . TRBV9 CASSVEPADTYEQYF TGTGCCAGCAGCGTAGAGCCGGCGGATACCTACGAGCAGTACTTC
. 13 TRBJ2-4 few TRBV6-1 CASSLGPGDIQYF TGTGCCAGCAGTTTGGGGCCGGGAGACATTCAGTACTTC
TRBD2 15 TRBJ2-5 many TRBV6-5 CASRRPGTSRETQYF TGTGCCAGCAGACGGCCCGGGACTAGCAGAGAGACCCAGTACTTC
TRBD2 15 TRBJ2-3 . TRBV7-6 CASSFGGGSTDTQYF TGTGCCAGCAGCTTTGGCGGGGGGAGCACAGATACGCAGTATTTT
TRBD1 14 TRBJ2-7 . TRBV28 CASSQTGAGYEQYF TGTGCCAGCAGTCAAACAGGGGCAGGCTACGAGCAGTACTTC
. 15 TRBJ2-5 . TRBV5-8 CASSLGLAHQETQYF TGTGCCAGCAGCTTGGGTCTAGCGCACCAAGAGACCCAGTACTTC
. 12 TRBJ1-1 . TRBV29-1 CSVDGRGTEAFF TGCAGCGTTGACGGGAGGGGCACTGAAGCTTTCTTT
TRBD2 17 TRBJ2-1 . TRBV5-8 CASSGGTSGASYNEQFF TGTGCCAGCAGCGGGGGGACTAGCGGGGCGTCCTACAATGAGCAGTTCTTC
. 15 TRBJ2-3 . TRBV28 CASSFASGPTDTQYF TGTGCCAGCAGTTTCGCCAGCGGACCCACAGATACGCAGTATTTT
. 13 TRBJ2-1 . TRBV6-2/TRBV6-3 CASSYSPYNEQFF TGTGCCAGCAGTTACTCCCCGTACAATGAGCAGTTCTTC